This TCR beta chain was captured in a study of CD8+CD57+ T cells in acquired aplastic anemia. Across the whole study: Read counts for CD4+ cells (from healthy donors) averaged around 10 million.

A note on this clonotype: Antigen unknown.

Germline CDR1 reads SGHAT; CDR2 reads FQDESV (reference sequence). CDR3 length: 16 residues. Losses at the gene ends were 2 bases for V and 4 bases for J; bases not matched to a gene: 10. Study-level results: Around 29 shared CD8+ CDR3s appeared highly expressed within patients' immunodominant clones. The study found no significant CD8+ Simpson's diversity difference between patients and controls.

CDR3 and TCR beta VDJ profiling relied on a genomic DNA template. TCRdb re-called the reads with MiXCR, one entry per CDR3 protein. Among roughly 61,000 distinct CDR3 sequences listed, about 50% were seen once. The V call is TRBV11-1, the J call TRBJ1-2, with 7 bases matching TRBD1. Sequenced material: sorted CD4+, CD8+, or CD8+CD57+ T cells (not recorded which) from PBMCs. The receptor comes from a human donor in good health, serving as a control. CDR3 amino acids: CASSLTYGQERYGYTF. In nucleotides, the CDR3 is TGTGCCAGCAGCTTAACCTACGGACAGGAACGCTATGGCTACACCTTC.